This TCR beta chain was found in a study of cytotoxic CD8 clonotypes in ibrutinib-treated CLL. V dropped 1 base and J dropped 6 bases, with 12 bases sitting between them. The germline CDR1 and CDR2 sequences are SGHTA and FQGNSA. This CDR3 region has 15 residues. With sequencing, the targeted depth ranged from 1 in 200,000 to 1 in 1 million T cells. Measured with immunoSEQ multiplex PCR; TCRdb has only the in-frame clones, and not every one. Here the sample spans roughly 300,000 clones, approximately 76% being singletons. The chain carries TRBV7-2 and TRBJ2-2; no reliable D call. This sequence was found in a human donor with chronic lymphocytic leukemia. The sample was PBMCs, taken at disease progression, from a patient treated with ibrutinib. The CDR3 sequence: CASSLVSGLAGELFF. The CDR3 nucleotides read TGTGCCAGCAGCTTAGTCTCCGGGCTTGCCGGGGAGCTGTTTTTT.